Listed here are 14 T cell receptor beta chains from one sample, sequenced in a study of OX40 agonist ivuxolimab in advanced cancers. The method was the immunoSEQ multiplex PCR assay. TCRdb provides this immuneACCESS table in a form limited to in-frame rearrangements. Some clones are lacking; in checked studies, under half of them reflect an unresolved V gene, and why the rest are absent is not known. The sample has 35,000 to 40,000 clones on record, about 90% of them singletons. The ten most abundant clones make up approximately 9.7% of the sample. The material was CD4+ or CD8+ T cells sorted from blood, obtained in a trial of the OX40 agonist ivuxolimab. The receptors originated from an adult with an advanced solid tumor such as melanoma, head and neck, liver or kidney cancer.

The chain recombines TRBV5-6 with TRBJ1-3, with D tentatively TRBD1 (5 bases). Trimming pared 3 bases from V and 0 bases from J, leaving 16 bases between. Germline V gene sequence: CDR1 SGHDT, CDR2 YYEEEE. The CDR3 runs 17 residues. DNA for the CDR3: TGTGCCAGCAGCTACTTTGCCGACAGCTACTCTGGAAACACCATATATTTT. Translated, it gives CASSYFADSYSGNTIYF.

The chain is built from TRBV10-3 and TRBJ1-3, with a weak D call TRBD1 (5 bases). V lost 10 bases and J lost 0, with 10 bases in between. The CDR3 length is 13 residues. CDR1 and CDR2 (germline): ENHRY, SYGVKD. The CDR3 is CASIGGSGNTIYF. Written as DNA, the CDR3 is TGTGCCAGCATCGGGGGCTCTGGAAACACCATATATTTT.

The rearrangement links TRBV25-1 to TRBJ2-1; TRBD2 might be the D (6 bases). The CDR3 is 15 residues long. Germline V gene data show CDR1 as MGHDK and CDR2 as SYGVNS. V lost 1 base and J 0 bases, leaving 7 bases between the germline ends. This chain's CDR3 is CASSEWTTSYNEQFF. For the CDR3, the DNA is TGTGCCAGCAGTGAATGGACTACCTCCTACAATGAGCAGTTCTTC.

J is TRBJ1-2 and V is TRBV6-5; D gene uncertain. The V gene lost 0 bases and the J gene lost 4 bases, with 12 bases spanning the gap. The CDR3 consists of 15 residues. Germline V gene sequence: CDR1 MNHEY, CDR2 SVGAGI. The CDR3 loop is CASSYSFGLPYGYTF. CDR3 sequence (DNA): TGTGCCAGCAGTTACTCCTTTGGACTGCCCTATGGCTACACCTTC.

The chain combines TRBV13 with TRBJ2-5; weak D call: TRBD2 (6 bases). This CDR3 spans 14 amino acids. Germline V gene data show CDR1 as PRHDT and CDR2 as FYEKMQ (reference sequence). Trimming stripped 5 bases from V and 1 base from J, with 11 bases between. The CDR3 DNA reads as TGTGCCAGCAGCCCGCGGGGTGGCCAAGAGACCCAGTACTTC. Protein product: CASSPRGGQETQYF.

V is TRBV6-4 and J is TRBJ1-1; D gene uncertain. Germline loops: CDR1 MRHNA, CDR2 SNTAGT. The CDR3 covers 13 residues. V was pared by 0 bases and J by 6 bases, with 8 bases between. The CDR3 bases are TGTGCCAGCAGTGACTCGGGAGGGTCTGAAGCTTTCTTT. Translated, it gives CASSDSGGSEAFF.

The chain recombines TRBV19 with TRBJ2-1; the match to TRBD2 covers 8 bases. CDR3 length equals 14 residues. The J segment lost 4 bases and the V segment lost 5 bases, leaving 4 bases of the junction unmatched. Germline values: CDR1 LNHDA, CDR2 SQIVND (reference sequence). The CDR3 DNA reads TGTGCCAGTAGTCCGGGACTAGAGTACAATGAGCAGTTCTTC. Translated: CASSPGLEYNEQFF.

This clone was observed a handful of times. The V gene is TRBV7-2, the J gene TRBJ2-1; tentatively, D is TRBD2 (5 bases). CDR1 and CDR2 from the germline V gene are SGHTA and FQGNSA. This CDR3 comprises 13 residues. The germline V and J ends were trimmed by 5 bases and 4 bases, with 9 bases remaining between them. The CDR3 DNA reads TGTGCCAGCAGCGATGGACTTTACAATGAGCAGTTCTTC. Its protein product is CASSDGLYNEQFF. The variable domain in full, completed from reference TRBV7-2 and TRBJ2-1, reads GAGVSQSPSNKVTEKGKDVELRCDPISGHTALYWYRQSLGQGLEFLIYFQGNSAPDKSGLPSDRFSAERTGGSVSTLTIQRTQQEDSAVYLCASSDGLYNEQFFGPGTRLTVL.

This clone was picked up one time. For the CDR3, the DNA is TGTGCCAGCAGCGCTACAGGGTCAGCCAACGTCCTGACTTTC. Protein sequence: CASSATGSANVLTF. This rearrangement joins TRBV9 to TRBJ2-6, with D tentatively TRBD1 (6 bases). Trimming stripped 3 bases from V and 7 bases from J, with 11 bases between. Germline V gene data show CDR1 as SGDLS and CDR2 as YYNGEE. The CDR3 extends over 14 amino acids.

This sequence joins TRBV29-1 and TRBJ2-3; no clear D gene. CDR1 SQVTM and CDR2 ANQGSEA come from the germline V gene. The CDR3 runs to 15 residues. The V end lost 8 bases, the J end lost 5 bases, and 23 bases lay between the germline ends. Written as DNA, the CDR3 is TGCAGCATCCCGCCTCAACCCGGCGGTGGAGATACGCAGTATTTT. This encodes CSIPPQPGGGDTQYF.

The V gene is TRBV10-3, the J gene TRBJ2-6; 7 bases align to TRBD1. CDR3 length: 18 residues. Germline CDR1 reads ENHRY; CDR2 reads SYGVKD. V shed 3 bases and J 0 bases; nucleotides not matched to a gene: 8. The CDR3 region is CAISDLGTALSGANVLTF. The CDR3 region has the DNA TGTGCCATCAGTGACCTCGGGACAGCCCTCTCTGGGGCCAACGTCCTGACTTTC.

The rearrangement uses TRBV5-4 and TRBJ1-1, with 7 bases identical to TRBD1. With 4 bases clipped from V and 1 base from J, the junction kept 4 bases outside the gene matches. The CDR3 is 14 residues long. Germline V gives CDR1 SGHNT, CDR2 YYREEE (reference sequence). CDR3 sequence: CASSQGGPNTEAFF. The CDR3 nucleotides are TGTGCCAGCAGCCAAGGGGGCCCGAACACTGAAGCTTTCTTT.

The genes are TRBV7-9 and TRBJ2-3; 9 positions agree with TRBD2. The CDR3 totals 15 residues. Germline V CDR1 and CDR2: SEHNR, FQNEAQ (reference sequence). V dropped 3 bases and J dropped 4; count of bases not matched to a gene: 5. The CDR3 nucleotides read TGTGCCAGCAGCTTCGACCGACTAGCGGCAGATACGCAGTATTTT. Encoded protein: CASSFDRLAADTQYF.

The chain links TRBV10-3 to TRBJ1-2; no reliable D call. CDR1 is ENHRY, CDR2 SYGVKD, per germline. This CDR3 is built from 12 residues. V was pared by 2 bases and J by 6 bases, with 7 bases between. CDR3 nucleotide sequence: TGTGCCATCAGTGAGGATATTGATGGCTACACCTTC. Protein: CAISEDIDGYTF.